This TCR beta chain was documented in a study of a mutant IDH1 vaccine in newly diagnosed glioma. As to time point: week 35, safety follow-up. Vaccination used 300 ug of mutant IDH1 20-mer peptide per dose, with topical imiquimod. V was clipped by 0 bases and J by 5 bases, with 3 bases between them. The CDR3 contains 12 residues. The germline CDR1 and CDR2 sequences are SGHRS and YFSETQ. Concerning this clone itself: As yet, its antigen is unknown.

The table came from immunoSEQ multiplex PCR; TCRdb's copy has only in-frame clones and leaves some out. The sample records tens of thousands of clones, about four fifths being singletons. The chain combines TRBV5-1 with TRBJ2-1, with D unclear. This TCR was sampled from a woman in her forties with glioma. Some clones in this sample may be carry-over from other donors' samples. Sample: PBMCs, taken from a glioma patient whose treatment included an IDH1 peptide vaccine. The CDR3 is CASSLVDNEQFF. The CDR3 DNA sequence: TGCGCCAGCAGCTTGGTAGACAATGAGCAGTTCTTC.